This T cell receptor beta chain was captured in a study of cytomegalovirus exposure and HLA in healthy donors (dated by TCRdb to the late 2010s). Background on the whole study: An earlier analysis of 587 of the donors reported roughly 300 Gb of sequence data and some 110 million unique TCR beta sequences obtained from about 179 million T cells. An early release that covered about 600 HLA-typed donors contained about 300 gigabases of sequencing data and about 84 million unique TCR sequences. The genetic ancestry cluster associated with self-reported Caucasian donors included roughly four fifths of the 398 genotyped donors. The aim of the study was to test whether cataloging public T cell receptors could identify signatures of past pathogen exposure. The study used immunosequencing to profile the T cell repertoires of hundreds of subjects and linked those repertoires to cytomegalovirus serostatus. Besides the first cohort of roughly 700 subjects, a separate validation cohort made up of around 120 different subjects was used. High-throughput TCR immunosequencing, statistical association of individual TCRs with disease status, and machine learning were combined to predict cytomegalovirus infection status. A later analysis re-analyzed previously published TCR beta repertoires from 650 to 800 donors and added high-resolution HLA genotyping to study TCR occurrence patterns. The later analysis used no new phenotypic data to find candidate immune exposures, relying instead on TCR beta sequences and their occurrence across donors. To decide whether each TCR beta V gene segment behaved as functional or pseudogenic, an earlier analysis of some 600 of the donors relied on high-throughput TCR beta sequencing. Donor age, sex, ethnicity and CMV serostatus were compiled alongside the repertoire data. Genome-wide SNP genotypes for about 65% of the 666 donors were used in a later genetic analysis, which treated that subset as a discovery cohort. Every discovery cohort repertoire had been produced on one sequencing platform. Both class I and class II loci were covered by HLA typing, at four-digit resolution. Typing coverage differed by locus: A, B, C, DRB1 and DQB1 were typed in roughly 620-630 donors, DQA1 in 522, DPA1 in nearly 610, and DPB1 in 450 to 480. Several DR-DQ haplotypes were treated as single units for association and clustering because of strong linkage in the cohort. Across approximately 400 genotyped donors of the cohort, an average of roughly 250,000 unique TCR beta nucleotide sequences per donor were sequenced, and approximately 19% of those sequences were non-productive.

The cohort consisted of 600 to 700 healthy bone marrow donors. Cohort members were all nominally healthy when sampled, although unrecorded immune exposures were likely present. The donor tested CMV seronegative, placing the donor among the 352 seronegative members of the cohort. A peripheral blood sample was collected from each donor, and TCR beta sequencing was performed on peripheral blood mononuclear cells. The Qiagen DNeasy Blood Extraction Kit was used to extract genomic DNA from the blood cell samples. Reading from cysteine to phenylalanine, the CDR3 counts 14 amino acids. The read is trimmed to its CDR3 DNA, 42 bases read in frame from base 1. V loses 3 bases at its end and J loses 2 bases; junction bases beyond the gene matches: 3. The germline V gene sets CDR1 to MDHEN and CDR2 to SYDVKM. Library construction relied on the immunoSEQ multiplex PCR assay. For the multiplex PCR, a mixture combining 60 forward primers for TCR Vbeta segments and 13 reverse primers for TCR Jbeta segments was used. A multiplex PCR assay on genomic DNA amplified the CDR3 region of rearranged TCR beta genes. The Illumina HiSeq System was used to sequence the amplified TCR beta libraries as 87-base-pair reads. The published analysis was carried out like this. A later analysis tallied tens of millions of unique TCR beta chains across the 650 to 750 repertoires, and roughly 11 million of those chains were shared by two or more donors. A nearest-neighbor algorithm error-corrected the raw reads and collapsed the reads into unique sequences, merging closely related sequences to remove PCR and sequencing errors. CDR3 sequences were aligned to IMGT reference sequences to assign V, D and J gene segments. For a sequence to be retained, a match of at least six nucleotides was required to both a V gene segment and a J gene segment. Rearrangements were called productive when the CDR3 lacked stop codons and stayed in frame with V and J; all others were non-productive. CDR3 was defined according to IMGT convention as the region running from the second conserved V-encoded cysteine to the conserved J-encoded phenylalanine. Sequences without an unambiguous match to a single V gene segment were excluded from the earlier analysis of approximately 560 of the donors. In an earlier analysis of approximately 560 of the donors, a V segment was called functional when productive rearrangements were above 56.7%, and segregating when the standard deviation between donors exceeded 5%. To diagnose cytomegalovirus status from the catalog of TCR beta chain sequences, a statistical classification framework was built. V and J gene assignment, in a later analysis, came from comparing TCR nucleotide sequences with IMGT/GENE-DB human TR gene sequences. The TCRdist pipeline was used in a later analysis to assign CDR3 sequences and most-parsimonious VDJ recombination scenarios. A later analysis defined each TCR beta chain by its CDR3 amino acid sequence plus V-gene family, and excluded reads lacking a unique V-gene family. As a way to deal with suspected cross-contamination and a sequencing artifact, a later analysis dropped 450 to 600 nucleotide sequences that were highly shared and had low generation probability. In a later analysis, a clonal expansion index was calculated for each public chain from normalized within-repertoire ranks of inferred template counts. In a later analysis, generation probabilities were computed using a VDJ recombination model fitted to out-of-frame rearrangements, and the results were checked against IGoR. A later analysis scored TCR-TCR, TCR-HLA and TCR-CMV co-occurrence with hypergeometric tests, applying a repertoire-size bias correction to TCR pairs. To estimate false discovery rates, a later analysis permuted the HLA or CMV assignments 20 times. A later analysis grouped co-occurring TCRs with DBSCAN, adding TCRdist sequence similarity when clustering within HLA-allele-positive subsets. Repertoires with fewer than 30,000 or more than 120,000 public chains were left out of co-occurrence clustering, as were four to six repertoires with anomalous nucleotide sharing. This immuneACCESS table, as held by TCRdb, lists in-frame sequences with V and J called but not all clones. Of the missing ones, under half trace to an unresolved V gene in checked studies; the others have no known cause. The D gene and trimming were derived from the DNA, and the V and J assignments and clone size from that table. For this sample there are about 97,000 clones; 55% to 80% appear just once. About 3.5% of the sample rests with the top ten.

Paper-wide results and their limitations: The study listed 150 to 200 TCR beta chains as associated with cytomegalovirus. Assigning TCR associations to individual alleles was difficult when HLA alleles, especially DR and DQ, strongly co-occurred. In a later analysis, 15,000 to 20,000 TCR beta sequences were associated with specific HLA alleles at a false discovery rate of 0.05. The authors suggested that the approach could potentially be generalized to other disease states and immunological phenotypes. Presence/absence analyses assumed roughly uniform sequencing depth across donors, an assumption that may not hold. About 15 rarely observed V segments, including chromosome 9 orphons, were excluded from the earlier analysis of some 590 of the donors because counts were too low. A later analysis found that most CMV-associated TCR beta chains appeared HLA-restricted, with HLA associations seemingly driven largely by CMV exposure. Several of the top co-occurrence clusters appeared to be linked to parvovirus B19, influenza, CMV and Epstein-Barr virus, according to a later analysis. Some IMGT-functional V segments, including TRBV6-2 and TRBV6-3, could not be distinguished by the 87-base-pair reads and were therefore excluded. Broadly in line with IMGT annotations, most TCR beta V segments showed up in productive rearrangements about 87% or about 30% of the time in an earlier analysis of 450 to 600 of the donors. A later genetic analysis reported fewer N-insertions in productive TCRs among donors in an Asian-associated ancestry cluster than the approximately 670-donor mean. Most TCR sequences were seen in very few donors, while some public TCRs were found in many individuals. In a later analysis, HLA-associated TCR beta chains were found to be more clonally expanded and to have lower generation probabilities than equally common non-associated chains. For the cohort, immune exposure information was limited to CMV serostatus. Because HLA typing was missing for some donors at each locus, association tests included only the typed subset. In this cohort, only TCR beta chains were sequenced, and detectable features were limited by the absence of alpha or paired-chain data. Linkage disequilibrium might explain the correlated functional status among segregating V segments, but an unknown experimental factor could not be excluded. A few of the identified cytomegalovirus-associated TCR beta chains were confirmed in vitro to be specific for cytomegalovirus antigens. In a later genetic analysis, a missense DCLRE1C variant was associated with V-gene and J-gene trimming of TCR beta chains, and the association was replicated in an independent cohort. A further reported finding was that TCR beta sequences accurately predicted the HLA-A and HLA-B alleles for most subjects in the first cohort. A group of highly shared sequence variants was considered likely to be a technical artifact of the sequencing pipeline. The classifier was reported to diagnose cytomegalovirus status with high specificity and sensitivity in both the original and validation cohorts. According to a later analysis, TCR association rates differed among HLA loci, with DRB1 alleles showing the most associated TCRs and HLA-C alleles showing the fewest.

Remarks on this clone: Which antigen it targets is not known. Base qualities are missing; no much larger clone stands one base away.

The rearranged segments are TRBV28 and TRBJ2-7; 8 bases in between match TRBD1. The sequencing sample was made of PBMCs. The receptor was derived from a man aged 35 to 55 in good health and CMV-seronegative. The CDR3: CASSLTGDTYEQYF. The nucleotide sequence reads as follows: TGTGCCAGCAGTTTGACAGGGGATACCTACGAGCAGTACTTC.